Below, 10 T cell receptor beta chains from the same sample are listed, as sequenced in a study of control samples from healthy donors and cancer patients. Assay: immunoSEQ multiplex PCR; the TCRdb copy retains only in-frame clones and omits some. The table lists 130,000 or so clones, roughly nine tenths of them singletons. The specimen sequenced was blood. Source of these receptors: a man aged 18 to 29 in good health.

This chain links TRBV6-1 with TRBJ2-2, with D possibly being TRBD2 (6 bases). The CDR3 spans 16 residues. Germline loops: CDR1 MNHNS, CDR2 SASEGT. Trimming stripped 2 bases from V and 2 bases from J, with 12 bases between. The CDR3 DNA sequence: TGTGCCAGCAGTGAAACCGGGGGAGGCAACACCGGGGAGCTGTTTTTT. This sequence encodes CASSETGGGNTGELFF.

The rearrangement uses TRBV5-1 and TRBJ2-1; 7 bases agree with TRBD1. CDR1 SGHRS and CDR2 YFSETQ come from the germline V gene. The CDR3 runs 15 residues. After removal of 0 bases from V and 2 bases from J, the junction contained 2 bases not matched to a gene. CDR3 coding DNA: TGCGCCAGCAGCTTGGAAGGGGGCACCTACAATGAGCAGTTCTTC. Protein product: CASSLEGGTYNEQFF.

The genes are TRBV6-1 and TRBJ1-6; 10 positions match TRBD1. Trimming cost V 0 bases and J 6 bases; bases outside gene matches: 2. The CDR3 extends over 16 amino acids. Germline V lookup: CDR1 MNHNS, CDR2 SASEGT. CDR3 loop: CASSEAGTGANSPLHF. CDR3 sequence (DNA): TGTGCCAGCAGTGAAGCGGGGACAGGGGCTAATTCACCCCTCCACTTT.

The chain is built from TRBV30 and TRBJ1-1; TRBD1 is a possible D gene (6 bases). This CDR3 spans 13 amino acids. Trimming pared 1 base from V and 1 base from J, leaving 7 bases between. Germline V gene data show CDR1 as GTSNPN and CDR2 as SVGIG (reference sequence). The CDR3 DNA is TGTGCCTGGAGTGGACAGGAGAACACTGAAGCTTTCTTT. Translation: CAWSGQENTEAFF.

The chain joins TRBV7-6 to TRBJ1-3, with 7 bases identical to TRBD1. Germline CDR1 and CDR2: SGHVS and FNYEAQ. With 4 bases clipped from V and 2 bases from J, the junction kept 8 bases outside the gene matches. This CDR3 is 16 amino acids long. The CDR3 DNA reads as TGTGCCAGCAGCTCTGAGACAGGGCCTCCTGGAAACACCATATATTTT. This encodes CASSSETGPPGNTIYF.

The rearrangement links TRBV5-6 to TRBJ1-4; 7 positions match TRBD1. CDR3 length: 14 residues. Per germline, CDR1 SGHDT and CDR2 YYEEEE. V shed 5 bases and J 7 bases; nucleotides not matched to a gene: 8. Here the CDR3 DNA reads TGTGCCAGCAGGATGACAGGGCTGTCTGAAAAACTGTTTTTT. It yields the protein CASRMTGLSEKLFF.

The chain joins TRBV6-2 or TRBV6-3 to TRBJ2-7; the match to TRBD1 covers 10 bases. Germline V gene data show CDR1 as MNHEY and CDR2 as SVGEGT. The V and J ends lost 0 bases and 0 bases, in that order; junction bases with no gene match: 5. This CDR3 region has 17 residues. CDR3 protein: CASSYSTGGSSSYEQYF. The CDR3 region has the DNA TGTGCCAGCAGTTACTCGACAGGGGGCTCTAGCTCCTACGAGCAGTACTTC.

The chain carries TRBV24-1 and TRBJ2-5; no firm D call. The germline gives CDR1 KGHDR, CDR2 SFDVKD. CDR3 size: 14 residues. Trimming cost V 2 bases and J 0 bases, with 6 bases left between them. The CDR3 loop reads CATSDSGHQETQYF. DNA for the CDR3: TGTGCCACCAGTGATTCAGGCCACCAAGAGACCCAGTACTTC.

The chain recombines TRBV4-1 with TRBJ1-5; D is ambiguous. This CDR3 is built from 13 residues. The germline CDR1 and CDR2 sequences are MGHRA and YSYEKL. The V and J ends lost 0 bases and 6 bases respectively, with 6 bases between them. The CDR3 DNA reads as TGCGCCAGCAGCCAAGATCTAGCTCAGCCCCAGCATTTT. It yields the protein CASSQDLAQPQHF.

The J gene is TRBJ1-2, the V gene TRBV4-3; 8 bases match TRBD1. In germline, CDR1 is LGHNA, CDR2 YSLEER. The CDR3 is 17 residues long. The junction had 14 bases not matched to a gene; V was cut back by 0 bases and J by 8 bases. The CDR3 bases are TGCGCCAGCAGCCAAGATCGGAGACAGGGGAAGGACGGAGGCTACACCTTC. It specifies CASSQDRRQGKDGGYTF.